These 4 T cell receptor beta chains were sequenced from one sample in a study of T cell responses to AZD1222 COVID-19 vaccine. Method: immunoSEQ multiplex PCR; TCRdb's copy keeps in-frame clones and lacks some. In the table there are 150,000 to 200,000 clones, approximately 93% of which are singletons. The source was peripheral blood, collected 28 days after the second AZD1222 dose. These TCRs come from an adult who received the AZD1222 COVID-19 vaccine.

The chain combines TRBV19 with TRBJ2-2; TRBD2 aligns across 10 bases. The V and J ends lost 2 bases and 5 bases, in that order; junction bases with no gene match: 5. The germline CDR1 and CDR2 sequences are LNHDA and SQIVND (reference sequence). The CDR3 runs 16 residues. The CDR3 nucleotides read TGTGCCAGTAGTATACCTCCTAGCGGGAGAACCGGGGAGCTGTTTTTT. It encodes CASSIPPSGRTGELFF.

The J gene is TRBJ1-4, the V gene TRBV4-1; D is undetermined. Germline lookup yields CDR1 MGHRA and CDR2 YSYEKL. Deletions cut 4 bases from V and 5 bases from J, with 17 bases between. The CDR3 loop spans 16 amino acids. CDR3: CASSPLDMGLNEKLFF. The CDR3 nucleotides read TGCGCCAGCAGCCCCCTCGACATGGGGTTGAATGAAAAACTGTTTTTT.

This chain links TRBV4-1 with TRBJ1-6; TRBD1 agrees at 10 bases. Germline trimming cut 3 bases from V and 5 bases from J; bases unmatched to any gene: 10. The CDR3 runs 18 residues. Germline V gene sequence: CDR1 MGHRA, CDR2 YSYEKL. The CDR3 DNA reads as TGCGCCAGCAGCCACGTAAAACACGACAGGGGGCATAATTCACCCCTCCACTTT. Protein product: CASSHVKHDRGHNSPLHF.

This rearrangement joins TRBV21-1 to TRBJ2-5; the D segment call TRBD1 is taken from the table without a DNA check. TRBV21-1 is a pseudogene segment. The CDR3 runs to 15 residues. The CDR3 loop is CASSSQGAGQETQYF. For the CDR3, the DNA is TGTGCCAGCAGCTCCCAGGGGGCAGGTCAAGAGACCCAGTACTTC.